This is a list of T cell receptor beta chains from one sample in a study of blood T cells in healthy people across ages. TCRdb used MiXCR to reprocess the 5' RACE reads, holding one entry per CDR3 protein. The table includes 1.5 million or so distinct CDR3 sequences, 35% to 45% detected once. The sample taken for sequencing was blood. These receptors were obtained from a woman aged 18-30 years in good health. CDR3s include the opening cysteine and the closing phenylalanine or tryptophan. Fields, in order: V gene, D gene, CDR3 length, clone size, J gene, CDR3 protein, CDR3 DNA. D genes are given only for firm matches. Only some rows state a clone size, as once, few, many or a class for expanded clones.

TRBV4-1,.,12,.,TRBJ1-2,CASIHGPYGYTF,TGCGCCAGCATCCACGGCCCCTATGGCTACACCTTC
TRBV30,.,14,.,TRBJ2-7,CAWSQPTGEEEQYF,TGTGCCTGGAGCCAACCCACAGGGGAGGAGGAGCAGTACTTC
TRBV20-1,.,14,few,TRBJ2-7,CSARGGQGAYEQYF,TGCAGTGCTAGAGGGGGCCAGGGAGCCTACGAGCAGTACTTC
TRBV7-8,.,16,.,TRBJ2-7,CASSVHTRPDVYEQYF,TGTGCCAGCAGCGTACATACCCGTCCGGACGTATACGAGCAGTACTTC
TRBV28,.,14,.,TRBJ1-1,CASSLRSRTTEAFF,TGTGCCAGCAGTTTAAGATCACGAACGACTGAAGCTTTCTTT
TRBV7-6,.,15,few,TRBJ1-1,CASSLVALGNTEAFF,TGTGCCAGCAGCTTAGTAGCTTTGGGAAACACTGAAGCTTTCTTT
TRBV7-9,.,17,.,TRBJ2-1,CASSPGPVTGSYNEQFF,TGTGCCAGCAGCCCCGGCCCCGTTACGGGCTCCTACAATGAGCAGTTCTTC
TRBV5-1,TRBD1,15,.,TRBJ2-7,CASSHGDRGDYEQYF,TGCGCCAGCAGCCACGGTGACAGGGGAGACTACGAGCAGTACTTC
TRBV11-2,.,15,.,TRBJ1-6,CASSLDPGAPSPLHF,TGTGCCAGCAGCTTAGACCCGGGGGCCCCTTCACCCCTCCACTTT
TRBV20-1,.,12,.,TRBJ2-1,CSASAADNEQFF,TGCAGTGCCTCGGCGGCCGACAATGAGCAGTTCTTC
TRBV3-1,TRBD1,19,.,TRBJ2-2,CASSQDPKWGQSGTGELFF,TGTGCCAGCAGCCAAGATCCGAAGTGGGGACAGTCTGGCACCGGGGAGCTGTTTTTT
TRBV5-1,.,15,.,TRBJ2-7,CASSSGTVGTYEQYF,TGCGCCAGCAGCTCTGGTACCGTGGGGACCTACGAGCAGTACTTC
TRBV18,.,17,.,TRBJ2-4,CASSPPFSGGAKNIQYF,TGTGCCAGCTCACCACCGTTTTCAGGAGGAGCCAAAAACATTCAGTACTTC
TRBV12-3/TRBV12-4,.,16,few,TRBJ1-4,CASSRTEGATNEKLFF,TGTGCCAGCAGCCGGACAGAGGGAGCAACTAATGAAAAACTGTTTTTT
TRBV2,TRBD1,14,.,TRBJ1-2,CASSPRQGATDDTF,TGTGCCAGCAGCCCCAGACAGGGGGCGACCGATGACACCTTC
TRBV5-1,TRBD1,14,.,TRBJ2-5,CTSSPGQLQETQYF,TGCACCAGCAGCCCGGGACAGCTACAAGAGACCCAGTACTTC
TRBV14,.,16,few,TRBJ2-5,CASSPNGGVLQETQYF,TGTGCCAGCAGCCCCAACGGGGGAGTACTTCAAGAGACCCAGTACTTC
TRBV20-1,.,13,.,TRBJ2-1,CSVTQGGQSEQFF,TGCAGTGTTACCCAGGGAGGTCAATCTGAGCAGTTCTTC
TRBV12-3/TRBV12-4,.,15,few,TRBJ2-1,CASSPSVQIHNEQFF,TGTGCCAGCAGCCCGTCAGTCCAAATCCACAATGAGCAGTTCTTC
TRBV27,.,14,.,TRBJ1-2,CASTARDPRNGYTF,TGTGCCAGCACCGCTAGGGACCCTCGCAATGGCTACACCTTC
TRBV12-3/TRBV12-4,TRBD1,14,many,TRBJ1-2,CASSLSTGNYGYTF,TGTGCCAGCAGTTTGTCGACAGGGAACTATGGCTACACCTTC
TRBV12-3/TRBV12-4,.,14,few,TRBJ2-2,CASSPKLVPGELFF,TGTGCCAGCAGCCCTAAACTAGTCCCCGGGGAGCTGTTTTTT
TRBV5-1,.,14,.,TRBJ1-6,CASSLDLGKSPLHF,TGCGCCAGCAGCTTGGACCTGGGGAAGTCACCCCTCCACTTT
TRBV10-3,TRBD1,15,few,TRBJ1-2,CAISGQATYNYGYTF,TGTGCCATCTCGGGACAGGCCACATATAACTATGGCTACACCTTC
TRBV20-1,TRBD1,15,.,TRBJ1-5,CSAPRGTGPNQPQHF,TGCAGTGCTCCCCGCGGGACAGGGCCCAATCAGCCCCAGCATTTT
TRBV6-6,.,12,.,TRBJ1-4,CASQEGRKKLFF,TGTGCCAGCCAAGAGGGTCGGAAAAAACTGTTTTTT
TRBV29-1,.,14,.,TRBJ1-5,CSVPGAVSNQPQHF,TGCAGCGTCCCGGGGGCAGTTAGCAATCAGCCCCAGCATTTT
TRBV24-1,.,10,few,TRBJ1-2,CAMWRAGYTF,TGTGCCATGTGGAGGGCTGGCTACACCTTC
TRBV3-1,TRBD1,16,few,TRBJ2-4,CASSQGPRQGLNIQYF,TGTGCCAGCAGCCAAGGGCCTCGACAGGGGTTAAACATTCAGTACTTC
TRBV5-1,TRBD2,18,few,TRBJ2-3,CASSLGGLAGGRGDTQYF,TGCGCCAGCAGCTTGGGGGGGCTAGCGGGAGGACGAGGAGATACGCAGTATTTT
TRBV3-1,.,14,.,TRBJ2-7,CASSPMGEAYEQYF,TGTGCCAGCAGCCCGATGGGGGAGGCCTACGAGCAGTACTTC
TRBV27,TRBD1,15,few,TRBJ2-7,CASSPQGAAAYEQYF,TGTGCCAGCAGCCCCCAGGGGGCCGCAGCCTACGAGCAGTACTTC
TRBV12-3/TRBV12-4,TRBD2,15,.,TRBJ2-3,CASSPGRGITDTQYF,TGTGCCAGCAGTCCGGGGCGGGGGATTACAGATACGCAGTATTTT
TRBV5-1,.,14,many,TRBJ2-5,CASSLSGTQETQYF,TGCGCCAGCAGCCTATCCGGGACCCAAGAGACCCAGTACTTC
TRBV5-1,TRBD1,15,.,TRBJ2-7,CASSLEGAISYEQYF,TGCGCCAGCAGCTTGGAGGGGGCGATCTCCTACGAGCAGTACTTC
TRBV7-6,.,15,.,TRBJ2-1,CASSQETGSYNEQFF,TGTGCCAGCAGCCAGGAGACGGGTTCCTACAATGAGCAGTTCTTC
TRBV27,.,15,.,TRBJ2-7,CASSLSGADPYEQYF,TGTGCCAGCAGTTTATCGGGGGCGGACCCCTACGAGCAGTACTTC
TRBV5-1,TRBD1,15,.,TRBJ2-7,CASSPNPGQDYEQYF,TGCGCCAGCAGCCCGAACCCCGGACAGGACTACGAGCAGTACTTC
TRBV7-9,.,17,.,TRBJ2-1,CASSLVGMRDSYNEQFF,TGTGCCAGCAGCTTAGTGGGGATGAGAGACTCCTACAATGAGCAGTTCTTC
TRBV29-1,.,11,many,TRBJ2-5,CSVYSAPIQYF,TGCAGCGTCTACTCAGCTCCGATCCAGTACTTC
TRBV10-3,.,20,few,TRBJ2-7,CAISESIDLNKDPVRGEQYF,TGTGCCATCAGTGAGTCAATCGACCTAAATAAGGACCCCGTCCGTGGCGAGCAGTACTTC
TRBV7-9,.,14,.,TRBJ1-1,CASSLAHGGTEAFF,TGTGCCAGCAGCTTAGCGCATGGCGGGACTGAAGCTTTCTTT
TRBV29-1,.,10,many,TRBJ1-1,CSVANTEAFF,TGCAGCGTAGCGAACACTGAAGCTTTCTTT
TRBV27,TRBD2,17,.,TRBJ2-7,CASSLSWSLAGADEQYF,TGTGCCAGCAGTTTATCGTGGAGTTTAGCGGGAGCTGACGAGCAGTACTTC
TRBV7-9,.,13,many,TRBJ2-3,CASSFPSEDTQYF,TGTGCCAGCAGCTTCCCGAGTGAGGATACGCAGTATTTT
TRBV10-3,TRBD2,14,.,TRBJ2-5,CAISTSGGAETQYF,TGTGCCATCAGTACTAGCGGGGGGGCAGAGACCCAGTACTTC
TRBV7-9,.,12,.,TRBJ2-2,CASSLETRELFF,TGTGCCAGCAGCTTAGAAACGAGGGAGCTGTTTTTT
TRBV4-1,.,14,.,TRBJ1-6,CASSQQGSNSPLHF,TGCGCCAGCAGCCAACAGGGCTCTAATTCACCCCTCCACTTT
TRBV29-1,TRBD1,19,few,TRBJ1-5,CSVEGKSDRGRPYNQPQHF,TGCAGCGTTGAGGGGAAATCGGACAGGGGGCGCCCTTACAATCAGCCCCAGCATTTT
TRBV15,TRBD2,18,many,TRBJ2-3,CATSRDPGLDVGTDTQYF,TGTGCCACCAGCAGAGATCCGGGACTAGATGTGGGCACAGATACGCAGTATTTT
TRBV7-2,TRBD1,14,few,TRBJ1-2,CASSLNRGAYDYTF,TGTGCCAGCAGCCTTAACAGGGGGGCCTATGACTACACCTTC
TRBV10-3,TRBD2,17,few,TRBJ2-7,CAISEELAGVELYEQYF,TGTGCCATCAGTGAGGAACTAGCGGGAGTCGAATTATACGAGCAGTACTTC
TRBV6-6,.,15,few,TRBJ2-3,CASTRGQSGTDTQYF,TGTGCCAGCACCCGCGGACAGAGTGGCACAGATACGCAGTATTTT
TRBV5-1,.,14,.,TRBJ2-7,CASSLRLQGNEQYF,TGCGCCAGCAGCTTGAGGCTTCAGGGGAACGAGCAGTACTTC
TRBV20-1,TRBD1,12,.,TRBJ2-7,CSANRQGDEQYF,TGCAGTGCTAACCGACAGGGGGACGAGCAGTACTTC
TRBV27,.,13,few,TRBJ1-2,CASSRDKFHGYTF,TGTGCCAGCAGCCGGGACAAGTTTCATGGCTACACCTTC
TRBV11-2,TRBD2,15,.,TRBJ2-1,CASSRSGAHYNEQFF,TGTGCCAGCAGCCGTAGCGGGGCCCACTACAATGAGCAGTTCTTC
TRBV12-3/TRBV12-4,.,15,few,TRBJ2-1,CASSPGLRSYNEQFF,TGTGCCAGCAGTCCGGGACTCCGCTCCTACAATGAGCAGTTCTTC
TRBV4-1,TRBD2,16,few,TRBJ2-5,CASSHSSGRLEETQYF,TGCGCCAGCAGCCATTCAAGCGGGAGGCTGGAAGAGACCCAGTACTTC